A selection of T cell receptor beta chains follows, all from one sample in a study of blood T cell repertoires in COVID-19. Sequencing was performed with immunoSEQ multiplex PCR; in TCRdb, only in-frame clones are kept and a portion is missing. The sample lists a few hundred thousand clones; roughly 90% were seen once. The sample comprised peripheral blood. The receptors come from a woman between 45 and 65 years old with active or convalescent COVID-19. Each CDR3 is given with its conserved first and last residue. Each record gives: D gene, V gene, J gene, clone size, CDR3 protein, CDR3 DNA. A D gene is named only where the DNA matches it firmly. Not every row has a clone size; where given, it reads once, few, many or a size class.

TRBD1	TRBV28	TRBJ1-3	few	CASSFGQGARNTIYF	TGTGCCAGCAGTTTCGGACAGGGGGCGAGAAACACCATATATTTT
-	TRBV6-5	TRBJ2-1	once	CASSRRGPGVDEQFF	TGTGCCAGCAGTCGACGGGGTCCCGGGGTCGATGAGCAGTTCTTC
TRBD1	TRBV28	TRBJ1-1	-	CASSKSRGWNTEAFF	TGTGCCAGCAGCAAATCCAGGGGGTGGAACACTGAAGCTTTCTTT
TRBD2	TRBV3-1/TRBV3-2	TRBJ2-7	-	CASSPLAGGPYEQYF	TGTGCCAGCAGCCCGTTAGCGGGGGGCCCTTACGAGCAGTACTTC
-	TRBV30	TRBJ1-5	-	CAWSAQGNQPQHF	TGTGCCTGGAGTGCACAGGGCAATCAGCCCCAGCATTTT
TRBD1	TRBV29-1	TRBJ1-1	-	CSVRAGGIEAFF	TGCAGCGTTCGGGCAGGGGGGATTGAAGCTTTCTTT
-	TRBV2	TRBJ1-5	-	CASSENSLFNQPQHF	TGTGCCAGCAGTGAAAACAGCTTATTCAATCAGCCCCAGCATTTT
TRBD1	TRBV27	TRBJ1-2	-	CASRTYTGERSYGYTF	TGTGCCAGCAGAACTTACACAGGGGAGCGGTCCTATGGCTACACCTTC
TRBD1	TRBV5-5	TRBJ1-3	-	CASSLDRGLNSGNTIYF	TGTGCCAGCAGCCTGGACAGGGGACTTAACTCTGGAAACACCATATATTTT
-	TRBV10-2	TRBJ2-7	-	CASSESQTAYEQYF	TGCGCCAGCAGTGAGTCCCAGACAGCCTACGAGCAGTACTTC
-	TRBV7-2	TRBJ2-7	-	CASSLGMNYEQYF	TGTGCCAGCAGCTTAGGGATGAACTATGAGCAGTACTTC
-	TRBV4-2	TRBJ1-3	-	CASSQDPGGAFSGNTIYF	TGTGCCAGCAGCCAAGATCCTGGGGGGGCCTTCTCTGGAAACACCATATATTTT
TRBD1	TRBV15	TRBJ1-2	-	CATSRGGIRQGNYGYTF	TGTGCCACCAGCAGAGGTGGAATCCGACAGGGTAACTATGGCTACACCTTC
TRBD2	TRBV10-3	TRBJ2-3	-	CAISGDSGGASTQYF	TGTGCCATCAGTGGGGATAGCGGGGGGGCTAGTACGCAGTATTTT
TRBD1	TRBV27	TRBJ1-5	-	CASSLFAQGEGQPQHF	TGTGCCAGCAGTTTATTTGCGCAGGGGGAAGGTCAGCCCCAGCATTTT
TRBD2	TRBV6-5	TRBJ2-7	-	CASSSRGSGSSEQYF	TGTGCCAGCAGTTCCAGAGGTAGCGGGAGTTCCGAGCAGTACTTC
-	TRBV5-6	TRBJ1-1	-	CASSPQGHMNTEAFF	TGTGCCAGCAGCCCTCAGGGGCACATGAACACTGAAGCTTTCTTT
-	TRBV30	TRBJ1-2	-	CAWMEEPNYGYTF	TGTGCCTGGATGGAGGAACCTAACTATGGCTACACCTTC
-	TRBV5-1	TRBJ2-7	once	CASSLAASSLYEQYF	TGCGCCAGCAGCTTGGCGGCTAGCAGTCTCTACGAGCAGTACTTC